This T cell receptor beta chain was identified during a study of blood T cell repertoires in COVID-19. As for the study in general: Material from acute and convalescent COVID-19 was sourced from the United States, Italy and Spain. The cDNA or gDNA used as material had been derived from T cells, B-cell-depleted T cells, or PBMCs.

The table came from immunoSEQ multiplex PCR; TCRdb's copy has only in-frame clones and leaves some out. The profile covers 260,000 or so clones, with around 88% appearing a single time and roughly 1.2% taken by the ten largest. Germline lookup yields CDR1 MDHEN and CDR2 SYDVKM. This CDR3 comprises 15 residues. With V trimmed by 1 base and J by 5 bases, 8 bases remained unmatched. Participants' reported clinical history set cohort assignment. The sequenced sample was PBMCs or T cells enriched from blood (not recorded which). The clonotype comes from a woman in her thirties or forties with acute COVID-19. The V gene is TRBV28, the J gene TRBJ2-7; TRBD1 matches at 7 bases. The CDR3 region has the DNA TGTGCCAGCAGTTTATTTGCAGGGGGAAGGGACGAGCAGTACTTC. Protein sequence: CASSLFAGGRDEQYF.